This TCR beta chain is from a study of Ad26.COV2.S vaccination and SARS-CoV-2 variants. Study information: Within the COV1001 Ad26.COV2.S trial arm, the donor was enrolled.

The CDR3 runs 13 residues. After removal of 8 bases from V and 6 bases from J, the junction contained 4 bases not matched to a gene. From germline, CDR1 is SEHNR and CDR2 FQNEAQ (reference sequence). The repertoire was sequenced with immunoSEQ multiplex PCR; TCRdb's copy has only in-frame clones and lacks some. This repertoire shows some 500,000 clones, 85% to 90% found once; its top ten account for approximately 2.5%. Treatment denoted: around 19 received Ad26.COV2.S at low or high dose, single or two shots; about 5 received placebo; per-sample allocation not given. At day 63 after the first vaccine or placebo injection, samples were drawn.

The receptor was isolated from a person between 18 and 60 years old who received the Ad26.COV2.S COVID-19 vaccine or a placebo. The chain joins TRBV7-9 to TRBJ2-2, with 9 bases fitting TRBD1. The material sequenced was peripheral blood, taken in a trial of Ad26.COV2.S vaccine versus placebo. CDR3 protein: CASPQGAAGELFF. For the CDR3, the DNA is TGTGCCAGCCCACAGGGGGCCGCCGGGGAGCTGTTTTTT.